The sequence of this TCR beta chain was determined in a study of identical twins. Study results and limitations: Sequences that were out-of-frame, alpha and twin-shared displayed an excess of low generation probability. Cross-sectional statistics underpinned the conclusions; the same donors were not followed.

This clonotype was detected many times. The target antigen is unknown. One entry per CDR3 protein results from TCRdb running MiXCR on the 5' RACE reads. This sample has under 350,000 distinct CDR3 sequences; nearly 9.5% occur once, and the top ten carry 5.5% to 9%. J gave up 10 bases and V 4 bases, and 14 bases lay outside the gene matches. CDR1 SGHRS and CDR2 YFSETQ come from the germline V gene. This CDR3 has 16 amino acids. This same sample was also taken into another study, of yellow fever vaccine responses in identical twins.

The TCR originated in a woman under 30 in good health. The chain combines TRBV5-1 with TRBJ2-1, with 10 bases aligning to TRBD2. Sequencing was done on a sample of CD8+ T cells sorted from blood. The CDR3 reads CASSQRTSGSALEQFF. The CDR3, as DNA: TGCGCCAGCAGCCAGAGGACTAGCGGTTCCGCTTTGGAGCAGTTCTTC.